Presented here are 16 T cell receptor beta chains from one specimen sequenced in a study of cytomegalovirus exposure and HLA in healthy donors. The PCR employed 60 Vbeta primers together with 13 Jbeta primers. Data came from immunoSEQ multiplex PCR; TCRdb stores just in-frame clones and leaves some out. The repertoire includes roughly 120,000 clones, approximately 80% of them detected once, and just under 2% sits in the top ten. The sequenced material came from PBMCs. Source of these receptors: a man aged 50 or older in good health and CMV-seronegative.

The chain employs TRBV7-6 and TRBJ1-4, with 8 bases identical to TRBD1. J was trimmed by 7 bases and V by 5 bases; bases with no gene match: 9. CDR3 length: 15 residues. Germline values: CDR1 SGHVS, CDR2 FNYEAQ. The CDR3 here is CASSPRQGSGEKLFF. The CDR3 DNA reads TGTGCCAGCAGCCCGAGACAGGGGAGTGGTGAAAAACTGTTTTTT. The whole variable domain, filled in from reference TRBV7-6 and TRBJ1-4, reads GAGVSQSPRYKVTKRGQDVALRCDPISGHVSLYWYRQALGQGPEFLTYFNYEAQQDKSGLPNDRFSAERPEGSISTLTIQRTEQRDSAMYRCASSPRQGSGEKLFFGSGTQLSVL.

The sample holds a few counts of this clone. The chain recombines TRBV7-9 with TRBJ1-2; 8 nucleotides agree with TRBD1. Germline V gene data show CDR1 as SEHNR and CDR2 as FQNEAQ (reference sequence). This CDR3 contains 16 residues. The J segment lost 4 bases and the V segment lost 5 bases, leaving 12 bases of the junction unmatched. The CDR3 here is CASSRGDRGYGYGYTF. The CDR3 nucleotides are TGTGCCAGCAGCAGGGGCGACAGGGGCTACGGCTATGGCTACACCTTC.

The chain uses TRBV21-1 and TRBJ1-4; the D call of TRBD1 is as the table states it, not checked on the DNA. TRBV21-1 is a known pseudogene. The CDR3 is 19 amino acids. The CDR3 region is CASSPIPGQGAVLREKLFF. In DNA, the CDR3 is TGTGCCAGCAGCCCCATACCGGGACAGGGGGCAGTCCTCCGGGAAAAACTGTTTTTT.

The chain recombines TRBV5-6 with TRBJ2-3, with 15 bases identical to TRBD2. In germline, CDR1 is SGHDT, CDR2 YYEEEE. The CDR3 runs 15 residues. The V and J ends lost 2 bases and 7 bases, in that order; junction bases with no gene match: 2. The CDR3 loop reads CASSFGTSGGYTQYF. The CDR3 region has the DNA TGTGCCAGCAGCTTCGGGACTAGCGGGGGGTATACGCAGTATTTT. The whole variable domain, remainder taken from reference TRBV5-6 and TRBJ2-3, is DAGVTQSPTHLIKTRGQQVTLRCSPKSGHDTVSWYQQALGQGPQFIFQYYEEEERQRGNFPDRFSGHQFPNYSSELNVNALLLGDSALYLCASSFGTSGGYTQYFGPGTRLTVL.

The V call is TRBV2, the J call TRBJ1-4; TRBD1 is a possible D gene (6 bases). Trimming cost V 5 bases and J 2 bases, with 12 bases left between them. The CDR3 has 15 residues. Germline lookup yields CDR1 SNHLY and CDR2 FYNNEI. The CDR3 DNA reads TGTGCCAGCAGTCAGGGGAGCAGGACTAATGAAAAACTGTTTTTT. Amino acids: CASSQGSRTNEKLFF.

The chain employs TRBV4-2 and TRBJ1-1; D gene uncertain. The germline V gene encodes CDR1 LGHNA and CDR2 YNFKEQ. V shed 0 bases and J shed 0 bases, with 11 bases lying between them. The CDR3 spans 16 residues. In nucleotides, the CDR3 is TGTGCCAGCAGCCAAGATAGGTGGGAGATGAACACTGAAGCTTTCTTT. Protein: CASSQDRWEMNTEAFF.

V and J are TRBV19 and TRBJ1-5, with D possibly matching TRBD1 (5 bases). This CDR3 is built from 14 residues. Germline V gene sequence: CDR1 LNHDA, CDR2 SQIVND (reference sequence). Trimming shortened V by 5 bases and J by 7 bases, and 15 bases separated the two germline ends. CDR3 protein: CASSPRGTRQPQHF. As DNA, the CDR3 is TGTGCCAGTAGTCCAAGGGGAACCCGGCAGCCCCAGCATTTT.

This clone was seen a single time. V gene TRBV14 combines with J gene TRBJ2-6; D ambiguous. The CDR3 has 14 residues. Trimming cost V 0 bases and J 8 bases, with 8 bases left between them. CDR1 and CDR2 from the germline V gene are SGHDN and FVKESK. This CDR3 is CASSQDTGSNVLTF. The CDR3 DNA follows: TGTGCCAGCAGCCAAGATACGGGTTCCAACGTCCTGACTTTC. Full variable domain (outside the CDR3, taken from reference TRBV14 and TRBJ2-6): EAGVTQFPSHSVIEKGQTVTLRCDPISGHDNLYWYRRVMGKEIKFLLHFVKESKQDESGMPNNRFLAERTGGTYSTLKVQPAELEDSGVYFCASSQDTGSNVLTFGAGSRLTVL.

This clone has more than one count but fewer than ten. The CDR3 region has the DNA TGTGCCAGCAGCCCTCCGGGACATGCGGCTAATGAAAAACTGTTTTTT. Protein: CASSPPGHAANEKLFF. V is TRBV7-2 and J is TRBJ1-4; a weak D match, TRBD1 (6 bases). The CDR3 has 16 residues. V lost 5 bases to trimming and J lost 3 bases, with 16 bases between them. Germline CDR1 and CDR2: SGHTA and FQGNSA.

The V and J genes are TRBV10-2 and TRBJ2-2, with 12 bases lining up with TRBD2. Per germline, CDR1 WSHSY and CDR2 SAAADI. Unmatched junction bases numbered 11, after V lost 7 bases and J lost 2 bases. The length of the CDR3 is 18 residues. The CDR3 spells CASNAITSGGKNTGELFF. The CDR3 DNA sequence: TGCGCCAGCAACGCCATTACTAGCGGGGGGAAAAACACCGGGGAGCTGTTTTTT.

The CDR3 DNA follows: TGTGCCAGCAGTGTCGGGGGTGGCACCGGGGAGCTGTTTTTT. It translates to CASSVGGGTGELFF. The chain carries TRBV25-1 and TRBJ2-2, with a possible D match to TRBD2 (6 bases). The V and J ends lost 4 bases and 4 bases respectively, with 10 bases between them. Germline V gene sequence: CDR1 MGHDK, CDR2 SYGVNS. This CDR3 comprises 14 residues.

This sequence joins TRBV18 and TRBJ1-3; TRBD1 aligns across 7 bases. Germline V lookup: CDR1 KGHSH, CDR2 LQKENI. The trim removed 3 bases at V and 0 bases at J, leaving 5 bases unmatched. The CDR3 has 16 amino acids. The DNA for the CDR3 is TGTGCCAGCTCACCTGGGGGGACAGTCTCTGGAAACACCATATATTTT. It codes for CASSPGGTVSGNTIYF.

This clone was observed a few times. The V gene is TRBV2, the J gene TRBJ1-2; 7 nucleotides agree with TRBD1. The V segment lost 3 bases and the J segment 6 bases; nucleotides outside the gene matches: 4. Germline CDR1 reads SNHLY; CDR2 reads FYNNEI. The CDR3 contains 13 residues. In nucleotides, the CDR3 is TGTGCCAGCAGTGACAGGGGGAGAAATGGCTACACCTTC. It translates to CASSDRGRNGYTF. Filled out from reference TRBV2 and TRBJ1-2, the complete variable domain reads EPEVTQTPSHQVTQMGQEVILRCVPISNHLYFYWYRQILGQKVEFLVSFYNNEISEKSEIFDDQFSVERPDGSNFTLKIRSTKLEDSAMYFCASSDRGRNGYTFGSGTRLTVV.

There are a few counts of this clone. The rearrangement joins TRBV4-3 to TRBJ1-2; no clear D. The V and J ends lost 0 bases and 8 bases respectively, with 13 bases between them. Germline V gene data show CDR1 as LGHNA and CDR2 as YSLEER. This CDR3 comprises 14 residues. This CDR3 is CASSQDPDSLGYTF. In nucleotides, the CDR3 is TGCGCCAGCAGCCAAGATCCGGACTCCTTAGGCTACACCTTC.

The chain employs TRBV7-2 and TRBJ1-6, with D perhaps TRBD1 (5 bases). Trimming took off 4 bases at V and 8 bases at J, with 15 bases between the two ends. The germline V gene encodes CDR1 SGHTA and CDR2 FQGNSA. The length of the CDR3 is 15 residues. This CDR3 is CASSSGRPLDSPLHF. The CDR3, as DNA: TGTGCCAGCAGCTCAGGGCGGCCCCTAGATTCACCCCTCCACTTT.

The DNA for the CDR3 is TGTGCCAGCAGCTTGGTATCTGGGGGCGATACGCAGTATTTT. Translation: CASSLVSGGDTQYF. This chain connects TRBV5-4 to TRBJ2-3; D may be TRBD1 (6 bases). V lost 0 bases, J lost 6 bases, and 11 bases lay in between. There are 14 residues in the CDR3. Germline V gene lookup returns CDR1 SGHNT and CDR2 YYREEE (reference sequence). Looking up the rest from reference TRBV5-4 and TRBJ2-3 gives the full variable domain: ETGVTQSPTHLIKTRGQQVTLRCSSQSGHNTVSWYQQALGQGPQFIFQYYREEENGRGNFPPRFSGLQFPNYSSELNVNALELDDSALYLCASSLVSGGDTQYFGPGTRLTVL.